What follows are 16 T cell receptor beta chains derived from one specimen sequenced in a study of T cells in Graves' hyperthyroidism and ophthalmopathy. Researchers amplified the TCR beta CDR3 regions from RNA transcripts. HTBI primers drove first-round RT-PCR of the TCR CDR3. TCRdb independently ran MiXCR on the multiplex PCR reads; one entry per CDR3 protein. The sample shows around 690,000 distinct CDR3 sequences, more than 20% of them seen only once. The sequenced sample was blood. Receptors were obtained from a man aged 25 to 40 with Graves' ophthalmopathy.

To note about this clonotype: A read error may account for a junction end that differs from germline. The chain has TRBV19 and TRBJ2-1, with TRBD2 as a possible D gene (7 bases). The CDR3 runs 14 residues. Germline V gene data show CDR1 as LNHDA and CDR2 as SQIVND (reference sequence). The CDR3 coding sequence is TGTGCCAGTAGGGAGGGGGGGGTCAACAATGGGCAGCTCTTC. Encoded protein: CASREGGVNNGQLF.

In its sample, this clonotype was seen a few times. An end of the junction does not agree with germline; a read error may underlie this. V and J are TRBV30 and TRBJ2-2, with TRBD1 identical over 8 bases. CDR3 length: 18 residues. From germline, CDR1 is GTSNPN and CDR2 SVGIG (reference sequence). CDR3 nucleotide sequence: TGTGCCCGGAGTGTAGTAGTGGACAGGGTACCTTACACCGGGGAGCTGTTTTTT. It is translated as CARSVVVDRVPYTGELFF.

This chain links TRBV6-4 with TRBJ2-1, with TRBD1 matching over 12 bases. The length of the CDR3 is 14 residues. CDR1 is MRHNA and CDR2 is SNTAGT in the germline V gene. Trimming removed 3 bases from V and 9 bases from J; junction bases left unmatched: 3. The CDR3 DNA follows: TGTGCCAGCAGTGAGGGACAGGGGGCGGGTGAGCAGTTCTTC. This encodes CASSEGQGAGEQFF.

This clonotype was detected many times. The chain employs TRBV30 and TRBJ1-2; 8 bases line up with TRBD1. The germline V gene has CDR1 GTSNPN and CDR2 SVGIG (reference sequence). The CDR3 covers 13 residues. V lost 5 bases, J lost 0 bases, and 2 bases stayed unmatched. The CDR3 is CAWLQGANYGYTF. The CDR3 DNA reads TGTGCCTGGTTACAGGGGGCTAACTATGGCTACACCTTC.

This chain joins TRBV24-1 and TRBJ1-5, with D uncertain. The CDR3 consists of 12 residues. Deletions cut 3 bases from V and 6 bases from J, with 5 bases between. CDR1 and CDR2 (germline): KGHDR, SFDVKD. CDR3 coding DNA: TGTGCCACCAGTGATGCTGGTCAGCCCCAGCATTTT. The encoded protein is CATSDAGQPQHF.

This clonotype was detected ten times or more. The CDR3 spells CSARAPPTSGRLIGEQFF. The CDR3 coding sequence is TGCAGTGCTAGAGCGCCCCCGACTAGCGGGAGGCTCATCGGGGAGCAGTTCTTC. The chain carries TRBV20-1 and TRBJ2-1; TRBD2 matches at 13 bases. The CDR3 totals 18 residues. The germline CDR1 and CDR2 sequences are DFQATT and SNEGSKA (reference sequence). V was clipped by 1 base and J by 10 bases; unmatched bases: 16.

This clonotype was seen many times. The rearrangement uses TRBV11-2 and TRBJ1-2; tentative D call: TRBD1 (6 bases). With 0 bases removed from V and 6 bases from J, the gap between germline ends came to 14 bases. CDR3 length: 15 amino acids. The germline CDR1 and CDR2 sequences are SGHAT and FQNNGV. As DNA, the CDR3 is TGTGCCAGCAGCTTAGAGGCGGGGGCCTCGAATGGCTACACCTTC. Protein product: CASSLEAGASNGYTF.

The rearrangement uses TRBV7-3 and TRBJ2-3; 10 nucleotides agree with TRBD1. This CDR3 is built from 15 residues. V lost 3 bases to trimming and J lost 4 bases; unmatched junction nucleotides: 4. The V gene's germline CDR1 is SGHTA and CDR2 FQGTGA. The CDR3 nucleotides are TGTGCCAGCAGCTTGACAGGGGGCGGTTCAGATACGCAGTATTTT. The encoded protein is CASSLTGGGSDTQYF.

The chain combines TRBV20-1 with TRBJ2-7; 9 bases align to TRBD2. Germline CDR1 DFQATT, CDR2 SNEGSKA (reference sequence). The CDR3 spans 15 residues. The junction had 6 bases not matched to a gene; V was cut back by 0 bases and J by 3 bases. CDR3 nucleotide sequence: TGCAGTGCTAGAGAAATAGCGGGAGCGGTCTACGAGCAGTACTTC. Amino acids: CSAREIAGAVYEQYF.

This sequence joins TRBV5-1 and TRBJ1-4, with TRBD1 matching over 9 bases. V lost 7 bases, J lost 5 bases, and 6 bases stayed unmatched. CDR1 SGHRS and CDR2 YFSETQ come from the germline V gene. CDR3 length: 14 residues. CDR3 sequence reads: CASGTGQGNEKLFF. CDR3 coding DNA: TGCGCCAGCGGAACGGGACAGGGAAATGAAAAACTGTTTTTT. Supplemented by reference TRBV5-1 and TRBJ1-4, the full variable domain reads KAGVTQTPRYLIKTRGQQVTLSCSPISGHRSVSWYQQTPGQGLQFLFEYFSETQRNKGNFPGRFSGRQFSNSRSEMNVSTLELGDSALYLCASGTGQGNEKLFFGSGTQLSVL.

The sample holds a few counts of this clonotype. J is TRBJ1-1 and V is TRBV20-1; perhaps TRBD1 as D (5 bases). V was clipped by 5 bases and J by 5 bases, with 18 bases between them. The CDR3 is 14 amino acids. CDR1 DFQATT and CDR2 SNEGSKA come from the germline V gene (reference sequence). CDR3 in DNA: TGCAGTGCTGGACACCAGGCCTCGGGGACTGAAGCTTTCTTT. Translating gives CSAGHQASGTEAFF.

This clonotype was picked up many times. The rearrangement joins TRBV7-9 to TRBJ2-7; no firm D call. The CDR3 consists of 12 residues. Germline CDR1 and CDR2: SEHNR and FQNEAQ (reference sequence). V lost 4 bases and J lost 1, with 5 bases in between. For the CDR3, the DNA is TGTGCCAGCAGCTCCCATTCCTACGAGCAGTACTTC. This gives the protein CASSSHSYEQYF.

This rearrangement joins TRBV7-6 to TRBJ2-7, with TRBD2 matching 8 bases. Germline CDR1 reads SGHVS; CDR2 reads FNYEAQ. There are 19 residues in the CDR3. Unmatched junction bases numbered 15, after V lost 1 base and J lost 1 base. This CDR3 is CASSLVSPQLKRESYEQYF. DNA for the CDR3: TGTGCCAGCAGCTTAGTTAGCCCCCAGCTAAAGCGGGAGTCCTACGAGCAGTACTTC.

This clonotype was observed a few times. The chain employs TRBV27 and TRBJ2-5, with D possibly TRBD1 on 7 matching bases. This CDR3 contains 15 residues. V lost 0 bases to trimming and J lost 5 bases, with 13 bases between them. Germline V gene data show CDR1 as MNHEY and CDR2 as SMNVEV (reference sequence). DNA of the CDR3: TGTGCCAGCAGTTTATCCCAGGGGGGCGGGGAGACCCAGTACTTC. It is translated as CASSLSQGGGETQYF.

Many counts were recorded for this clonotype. The CDR3 sequence: CASSYDVHPNTEQYF. The CDR3, as DNA: TGTGCCAGCAGTTACGATGTCCACCCGAATACCGAGCAGTACTTC. The V call is TRBV6-6, the J call TRBJ2-7, with D unresolved. CDR3 length: 15 amino acids. Germline V gene lookup returns CDR1 MNHNY and CDR2 SVGAGI (reference sequence). The ends were cut back, 2 bases at V and 6 bases at J, with 17 bases in the middle.

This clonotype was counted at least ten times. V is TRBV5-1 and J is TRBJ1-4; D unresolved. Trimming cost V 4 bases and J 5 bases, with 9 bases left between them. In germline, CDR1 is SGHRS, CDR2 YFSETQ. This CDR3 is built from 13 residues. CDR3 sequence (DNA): TGCGCCAGCAGCGGACGGTCAAATGAAAAACTGTTTTTT. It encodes CASSGRSNEKLFF.